Below, 15 T cell receptor beta chains from the same sample are listed, as sequenced in a study of cytomegalovirus exposure and HLA in healthy donors (dated by TCRdb to 2016 to 2017). The protocol used for the library was the immunoSEQ multiplex PCR assay. A mixture of 60 forward primers for TCR Vbeta segments and 13 reverse primers for TCR Jbeta segments was used in the multiplex PCR. TCRdb holds this immuneACCESS table with in-frame rearrangements only. Some clones are missing; in checked studies, unresolved V genes explain under half, and the rest has no known cause. The sample table contains nearly 110,000 clones; only one count was recorded for about 85% of them. In total, the top ten clones hold about 2.3% of the sample. The sample was PBMCs. The receptors here all came from a man aged 25-45 years in good health and CMV-seronegative.

V is TRBV2 and J is TRBJ2-7; 8 bases are a match to TRBD2. The length of the CDR3 is 15 residues. CDR1 SNHLY and CDR2 FYNNEI come from the germline V gene. The trim removed 6 bases at V and 3 bases at J, leaving 10 bases unmatched. The CDR3 sequence: CASSQPSGFFYEQYF. The CDR3 DNA reads as TGTGCCAGCAGCCAACCTAGCGGGTTTTTCTACGAGCAGTACTTC. Based on the CDR3 plus reference TRBV2 and TRBJ2-7, the full variable domain is EPEVTQTPSHQVTQMGQEVILRCVPISNHLYFYWYRQILGQKVEFLVSFYNNEISEKSEIFDDQFSVERPDGSNFTLKIRSTKLEDSAMYFCASSQPSGFFYEQYFGPGTRLTVT.

The rearrangement links TRBV5-1 to TRBJ1-1; 9 bases fit TRBD1. V dropped 4 bases and J dropped 5; count of bases not matched to a gene: 9. Germline CDR1 reads SGHRS; CDR2 reads YFSETQ. The CDR3 spans 15 residues. The DNA for the CDR3 is TGCGCCAGCAGCACCTGGACAGGGGTGAGGACTGAAGCTTTCTTT. Translating it yields CASSTWTGVRTEAFF.

Written as DNA, the CDR3 is TGTGCCAGCAGCGTGTGGGAGGGTTTAGGGGGCGAGCAGTACTTC. Protein sequence: CASSVWEGLGGEQYF. The chain recombines TRBV9 with TRBJ2-7, with D tentatively TRBD2 (7 bases). Germline-derived CDR1 and CDR2 are SGDLS and YYNGEE. The V end lost 2 bases, the J end lost 6 bases, and 18 bases lay between the germline ends. The CDR3 is made up of 15 amino acids.

V usage is TRBV5-1 and J usage is TRBJ1-2, with TRBD1 matching over 7 bases. Losses at the gene ends were 4 bases for V and 7 bases for J; bases not matched to a gene: 4. The CDR3 is made up of 12 amino acids. CDR1 and CDR2 from the germline V gene are SGHRS and YFSETQ. The CDR3 is CASSPRDSGYTF. DNA of the CDR3: TGCGCCAGCAGCCCCCGGGACAGTGGCTACACCTTC.

CDR3 nucleotides: TGCAGTCCCGGGGCTAACTATGGCTACACCTTC. It is translated as CSPGANYGYTF. This chain links TRBV20-1 with TRBJ1-2, with unresolved D. This CDR3 is built from 11 residues. CDR1 and CDR2 (germline): DFQATT, SNEGSKA (reference sequence). Trimming shortened V by 8 bases and J by 0 bases, and 7 bases separated the two germline ends.

The chain recombines TRBV5-6 with TRBJ1-5; D uncertain. The CDR3 has 12 residues. V lost 3 bases to trimming and J lost 3 bases, with 4 bases between them. The germline V gene encodes CDR1 SGHDT and CDR2 YYEEEE. CDR3 in DNA: TGTGCCAGCAGCTGGCTCAATCAGCCCCAGCATTTT. Translating it yields CASSWLNQPQHF.

This chain connects TRBV5-1 to TRBJ2-3; either TRBD1 or TRBD2 may fit D (6 bases each). V shed 4 bases and J shed 4 bases, with 10 bases lying between them. CDR1 SGHRS and CDR2 YFSETQ come from the germline V gene. The CDR3 consists of 13 residues. CDR3 sequence: CASSLEGADTQYF. CDR3 nucleotide sequence: TGCGCCAGCAGCCTGGAGGGGGCAGATACGCAGTATTTT.

V is TRBV7-2 and J is TRBJ2-3; 8 nucleotides match TRBD2. Germline V gene sequence: CDR1 SGHTA, CDR2 FQGNSA. CDR3 length equals 14 residues. The ends lost 6 bases at V and 1 base at J; junction bases unmatched: 3. Written as DNA, the CDR3 is TGTGCCAGCAGTTATAGCGGGGGCACAGATACGCAGTATTTT. Its protein product is CASSYSGGTDTQYF.

This chain links TRBV15 with TRBJ1-4, with 12 bases lining up with TRBD1. The trim removed 5 bases at V and 7 bases at J, leaving 5 bases unmatched. Per germline, CDR1 LNHNV and CDR2 YYDKDF (reference sequence). CDR3 size: 15 residues. This chain's CDR3 is CATSRGTGGGEKLFF. The CDR3 DNA sequence: TGTGCCACCAGCCGGGGGACAGGGGGCGGTGAAAAACTGTTTTTT.

The J gene is TRBJ2-7, the V gene TRBV10-3, with D possibly TRBD2 on 7 matching bases. The CDR3 is made up of 13 amino acids. Trimming took 8 bases from V and 2 from J, leaving 13 bases between them. CDR1 is ENHRY and CDR2 is SYGVKD in the germline V gene. The CDR3 bases are TGTGCCATCGGGGAGGGGGGGACCTACGAGCAGTACTTC. Amino acids: CAIGEGGTYEQYF.

This CDR3 reads CASSSIGGEETQYF. CDR3 nucleotides: TGTGCCAGCAGCTCGATCGGGGGGGAAGAGACCCAGTACTTC. The V and J genes are TRBV7-3 and TRBJ2-5; 8 bases agree with TRBD2. The CDR3 runs 14 residues. Looked up from germline, CDR1 is SGHTA and CDR2 is FQGTGA. V was clipped by 4 bases and J by 3 bases; unmatched bases: 4.

The chain uses TRBV7-9 and TRBJ1-1; 11 nucleotides align to TRBD1. The V gene's germline CDR1 is SEHNR and CDR2 FQNEAQ (reference sequence). V was pared by 7 bases and J by 8 bases, with 9 bases of the junction left unmatched. This CDR3 is 14 amino acids long. CDR3 in DNA: TGTGCCAGCATCGGACAGGGGGCGTTGGTGGAAGCTTTCTTT. This gives the protein CASIGQGALVEAFF. The whole variable domain, remainder taken from reference TRBV7-9 and TRBJ1-1, is DTGVSQNPRHKITKRGQNVTFRCDPISEHNRLYWYRQTLGQGPEFLTYFQNEAQLEKSRLLSDRFSAERPKGSFSTLEIQRTEQGDSAMYLCASIGQGALVEAFFGQGTRLTVV.

V and J are TRBV7-9 and TRBJ2-7; 8 bases agree with TRBD1. Unmatched junction bases numbered 4, after V lost 3 bases and J lost 3 bases. The CDR3 consists of 14 residues. CDR1 and CDR2 from the germline V gene are SEHNR and FQNEAQ (reference sequence). The CDR3 DNA sequence: TGTGCCAGCAGCTTCAGGGGGCTGAGCTACGAGCAGTACTTC. This translates into CASSFRGLSYEQYF. Full variable domain (remainder filled in from reference TRBV7-9 and TRBJ2-7): DTGVSQNPRHKITKRGQNVTFRCDPISEHNRLYWYRQTLGQGPEFLTYFQNEAQLEKSRLLSDRFSAERPKGSFSTLEIQRTEQGDSAMYLCASSFRGLSYEQYFGPGTRLTVT.

The chain joins TRBV7-3 to TRBJ2-1; 9 bases are a match to TRBD2. V lost 5 bases to trimming and J lost 5 bases; unmatched junction nucleotides: 4. Germline assignment: CDR1 SGHTA and CDR2 FQGTGA. CDR3 size: 14 residues. The CDR3 here is CASSLAGMNNEQFF. CDR3 nucleotide sequence: TGTGCCAGCAGCCTAGCGGGGATGAACAATGAGCAGTTCTTC.

The CDR3 loop reads CASSPTGTSGNNEQFF. The DNA of the CDR3 is TGTGCCAGCAGCCCCACCGGGACTAGCGGTAACAATGAGCAGTTCTTC. The genes are TRBV7-9 and TRBJ2-1; TRBD2 matches at 11 bases. V was clipped by 5 bases and J by 5 bases; unmatched bases: 8. This CDR3 contains 16 residues. Germline V lookup: CDR1 SEHNR, CDR2 FQNEAQ (reference sequence).